The rows below give T cell receptor beta chains drawn from one sample of a study of response to subunit inactivated influenza vaccine. TCRdb fed the RT-PCR reads into MiXCR, producing one record per CDR3 protein. The sample contains about 570,000 distinct CDR3 sequences, over 9% of which appear only once. These data were likewise used in another study, on T cells expressing NK-cell markers.

This specimen was PBMCs from blood, taken on the day of vaccination. Every receptor here comes from a man aged 45-65 years who received an inactivated influenza vaccine. CDR3s include the opening cysteine and the closing phenylalanine or tryptophan. Fields, in order: clone size, V gene, J gene, D gene, CDR3 DNA, CDR3 protein. A D gene is named only where the DNA matches it firmly. The size of a clone is reported for some rows only, either as once, few or many, or as a class for expanded clones.

abundance: many
v_gene: TRBV12-3/TRBV12-4
j_gene: TRBJ1-1
d_gene: -
CDR3nt: TGTGCCAGCAGCCCGGGACTCGGGCCGAACACTGAAGCTTTCTTT
CDR3aa: CASSPGLGPNTEAFF

abundance: few
v_gene: TRBV10-3
j_gene: TRBJ2-7
d_gene: -
CDR3nt: TGTGCCATCAGCCGGGACGGTTACTACGAGCAGTACTTC
CDR3aa: CAISRDGYYEQYF

abundance: -
v_gene: TRBV10-2
j_gene: TRBJ2-5
d_gene: -
CDR3nt: TGCGCCAGCAGTGAGCAAGGGGAGACCCAGTACTTC
CDR3aa: CASSEQGETQYF

abundance: many
v_gene: TRBV3-1
j_gene: TRBJ2-2
d_gene: -
CDR3nt: TGTGCCAGCACCACAGTAGGGTCCGGGGAGCTGTTTTTT
CDR3aa: CASTTVGSGELFF

abundance: few
v_gene: TRBV12-3/TRBV12-4
j_gene: TRBJ2-7
d_gene: -
CDR3nt: TGTGCCAGCAGTTTAGGTTTTTTGGGGAGATCATCCTACGAGCAGTACTTC
CDR3aa: CASSLGFLGRSSYEQYF

abundance: -
v_gene: TRBV6-1
j_gene: TRBJ2-5
d_gene: TRBD1
CDR3nt: TGTGCCAGCAGTCGGGACAGCCGCCGGGAGACCCAGTACTTC
CDR3aa: CASSRDSRRETQYF

abundance: -
v_gene: TRBV11-2
j_gene: TRBJ2-5
d_gene: TRBD2
CDR3nt: TGTGCCAGCAGCTTTGGACTAGCGGGGGCGACGTACCAAGAGACCCAGTACTTC
CDR3aa: CASSFGLAGATYQETQYF

abundance: many
v_gene: TRBV20-1
j_gene: TRBJ2-2
d_gene: -
CDR3nt: TGCAGTGCTAGCACAGCAGAGAACACCGGGGAGCTGTTTTTT
CDR3aa: CSASTAENTGELFF

abundance: -
v_gene: TRBV2
j_gene: TRBJ2-1
d_gene: TRBD1
CDR3nt: TGTGCCAGGGAAGACAGGGCCGGAGAGCAGTTCTTC
CDR3aa: CAREDRAGEQFF

abundance: -
v_gene: TRBV5-1
j_gene: TRBJ2-3
d_gene: -
CDR3nt: TGCGCCAGCAGCTTGGGACTCCCGGGAGTGGGAGGAGTCGGCACAGATACGCAGTATTTT
CDR3aa: CASSLGLPGVGGVGTDTQYF

abundance: many
v_gene: TRBV6-2/TRBV6-3
j_gene: TRBJ2-2
d_gene: TRBD1
CDR3nt: TGTGCCAGCAGTAGGACAGGGCTTTCGAACACCGGGGAGCTGTTTTTT
CDR3aa: CASSRTGLSNTGELFF

abundance: few
v_gene: TRBV7-2
j_gene: TRBJ2-2
d_gene: TRBD2
CDR3nt: TGTGCCAGCAGCTTAGGTGGTAGCGGGTTCACCGGGGAGCTGTTTTTT
CDR3aa: CASSLGGSGFTGELFF

abundance: few
v_gene: TRBV11-2
j_gene: TRBJ1-3
d_gene: TRBD1
CDR3nt: TGTGCCAGCAGCCGCCCAGGGGGTCTGGGAAACACCATATATTTT
CDR3aa: CASSRPGGLGNTIYF

abundance: -
v_gene: TRBV11-3
j_gene: TRBJ2-2
d_gene: -
CDR3nt: TGTGCCAGCAGCTCGTACAGAGGGACCGGGGAGCTGTTTTTT
CDR3aa: CASSSYRGTGELFF

abundance: -
v_gene: TRBV4-1
j_gene: TRBJ1-2
d_gene: -
CDR3nt: TGCGCCAGCAGCCTCCGGGACTCCCTTCGGTATGGCTACACCTTC
CDR3aa: CASSLRDSLRYGYTF

abundance: few
v_gene: TRBV25-1
j_gene: TRBJ2-1
d_gene: -
CDR3nt: TGTGCCAGCAGTGAATCGGCACTATACAATGAGCAGTTCTTC
CDR3aa: CASSESALYNEQFF

abundance: -
v_gene: TRBV7-2
j_gene: TRBJ1-2
d_gene: -
CDR3nt: TGTGCCAGCAGCCCCGACGGGGGGCAGTACTATGGCTACACCTTC
CDR3aa: CASSPDGGQYYGYTF

abundance: many
v_gene: TRBV20-1
j_gene: TRBJ2-1
d_gene: TRBD2
CDR3nt: TGCAGTGCTAGAAGCGGGAGGGGGAATGAGCAGTTCTTC
CDR3aa: CSARSGRGNEQFF

abundance: many
v_gene: TRBV28
j_gene: TRBJ1-1
d_gene: -
CDR3nt: TGTGCCAGCGTTTTAAACACTGAAGCTTTCTTT
CDR3aa: CASVLNTEAFF

abundance: many
v_gene: TRBV13
j_gene: TRBJ2-7
d_gene: -
CDR3nt: TGTGCCAGCAGCTTAGACGGCGGGCTTGGGGACCACTACGAGCAGTACTTC
CDR3aa: CASSLDGGLGDHYEQYF

abundance: many
v_gene: TRBV5-1
j_gene: TRBJ2-1
d_gene: -
CDR3nt: TGCGCCAGCAGCTTGGGTGAATATGAGCAGTTCTTC
CDR3aa: CASSLGEYEQFF

abundance: -
v_gene: TRBV20-1
j_gene: TRBJ2-3
d_gene: TRBD2
CDR3nt: TGCAGTGCATCACTAGCGGGAGGGAAAGATACGCAGTATTTT
CDR3aa: CSASLAGGKDTQYF

abundance: few
v_gene: TRBV3-1
j_gene: TRBJ2-1
d_gene: -
CDR3nt: TGTGCCAGCAGCGGGACGTTCGACAATGAGCAGTTCTTC
CDR3aa: CASSGTFDNEQFF

abundance: -
v_gene: TRBV6-2/TRBV6-3
j_gene: TRBJ2-1
d_gene: TRBD2
CDR3nt: TGTGCCAGCAGAGCCATCGGAACTAGCGGGACAACCCCCTACAATGAGCAGTTCTTC
CDR3aa: CASRAIGTSGTTPYNEQFF

abundance: few
v_gene: TRBV5-1
j_gene: TRBJ2-3
d_gene: -
CDR3nt: TGCGCCAGCAGCTTGGATGGGCGGAGAGGCACAGATACGCAGTATTTT
CDR3aa: CASSLDGRRGTDTQYF

abundance: few
v_gene: TRBV20-1
j_gene: TRBJ2-7
d_gene: -
CDR3nt: TGCAGTGCTAGAGATCTGGCGGACGAGCAGTACTTC
CDR3aa: CSARDLADEQYF

abundance: -
v_gene: TRBV5-1
j_gene: TRBJ2-3
d_gene: -
CDR3nt: TGCGCCAGCAGCTTCGGACGGACCACAGATACGCAGTATTTT
CDR3aa: CASSFGRTTDTQYF

abundance: few
v_gene: TRBV12-3/TRBV12-4
j_gene: TRBJ2-3
d_gene: -
CDR3nt: TGTGCCAGCAGTCTACGGGGCGATCGCACAGATACGCAGTATTTT
CDR3aa: CASSLRGDRTDTQYF

abundance: -
v_gene: TRBV3-1
j_gene: TRBJ2-5
d_gene: TRBD2
CDR3nt: TGTGCCTCGGGACTAGCGGGAAGGAGCGGCGAGACCCAGTACTTC
CDR3aa: CASGLAGRSGETQYF

abundance: many
v_gene: TRBV12-3/TRBV12-4
j_gene: TRBJ2-1
d_gene: -
CDR3nt: TGTGCCAGCAGTTTAATAGGGGGGGCGAACAATGAGCAGTTCTTC
CDR3aa: CASSLIGGANNEQFF

abundance: -
v_gene: TRBV7-3
j_gene: TRBJ2-3
d_gene: -
CDR3nt: TGTGCCAGCAGCTTGGTGGGACACTCCACAGATACGCAGTATTTT
CDR3aa: CASSLVGHSTDTQYF

abundance: few
v_gene: TRBV6-5
j_gene: TRBJ2-1
d_gene: TRBD2
CDR3nt: TGTGCCAGCAGTTACTCGGGAGGGCCTCCCTACAATGAGCAGTTCTTC
CDR3aa: CASSYSGGPPYNEQFF

abundance: many
v_gene: TRBV5-1
j_gene: TRBJ1-5
d_gene: TRBD1
CDR3nt: TGCGCCAGCAGCTTAGGACAGGGCAGGCAGCCCCAGCATTTT
CDR3aa: CASSLGQGRQPQHF

abundance: many
v_gene: TRBV3-1
j_gene: TRBJ2-3
d_gene: TRBD1
CDR3nt: TGTGCCAGCAGCCATGCCCCGGGACAGGGGGCTAGCTTTCAGTATTTT
CDR3aa: CASSHAPGQGASFQYF

abundance: many
v_gene: TRBV7-9
j_gene: TRBJ1-2
d_gene: -
CDR3nt: TGTGCCAGCAGCCTCCCGACAGTGGGCTATGGCTACACCTTC
CDR3aa: CASSLPTVGYGYTF

abundance: -
v_gene: TRBV9
j_gene: TRBJ2-7
d_gene: -
CDR3nt: TGTGCCAGCAGCGTAGCAAGCGAGGACTACGAGCAGTACTTC
CDR3aa: CASSVASEDYEQYF

abundance: few
v_gene: TRBV11-2
j_gene: TRBJ2-3
d_gene: -
CDR3nt: TGTGCCAGCAGCCAAGGACGGACGGTCATTTTGAGAGATACGCAGTATTTT
CDR3aa: CASSQGRTVILRDTQYF

abundance: -
v_gene: TRBV5-6
j_gene: TRBJ1-2
d_gene: -
CDR3nt: TGTGCCAGCACCCAGGACAACTATGGCTACACCTTC
CDR3aa: CASTQDNYGYTF

abundance: few
v_gene: TRBV20-1
j_gene: TRBJ1-4
d_gene: -
CDR3nt: TGCAGTGCTCGCCTTGGGGACAAAGAAAAACTGTTTTTT
CDR3aa: CSARLGDKEKLFF

abundance: -
v_gene: TRBV6-5
j_gene: TRBJ2-7
d_gene: -
CDR3nt: TGTGCCAGCAGTTACCCCTCAGGACCGCGCTCCTACGAGCAGTACTTC
CDR3aa: CASSYPSGPRSYEQYF

abundance: -
v_gene: TRBV6-2/TRBV6-3
j_gene: TRBJ2-5
d_gene: TRBD2
CDR3nt: TGTGCCAGCAGTCCTTGGACTAGCGGCCAAGAGACCCAGTACTTC
CDR3aa: CASSPWTSGQETQYF

abundance: -
v_gene: TRBV6-1
j_gene: TRBJ2-7
d_gene: -
CDR3nt: TGTGCCACCTCCTGGGGACAGCGGGACAGCGAGCAGTACTTC
CDR3aa: CATSWGQRDSEQYF

abundance: once
v_gene: TRBV10-3
j_gene: TRBJ2-7
d_gene: TRBD1
CDR3nt: TGTGCCATCGGCGGGACAGGGCTCTACGAGCAGTACTTC
CDR3aa: CAIGGTGLYEQYF

abundance: few
v_gene: TRBV4-3
j_gene: TRBJ1-1
d_gene: -
CDR3nt: TGCGCCAGCAGCCAAGCGTCGAGGGGTGTCACTGAAGCTTTCTTT
CDR3aa: CASSQASRGVTEAFF

abundance: many
v_gene: TRBV30
j_gene: TRBJ1-6
d_gene: -
CDR3nt: TGTGCCTGCTCGGGGATTTTAGCCTTTAATTCACCCCTCCACTTT
CDR3aa: CACSGILAFNSPLHF

abundance: -
v_gene: TRBV30
j_gene: TRBJ2-1
d_gene: TRBD2
CDR3nt: TGTGCCTGGGATACTAGCGGGGGGGCTAGCGAGCAGTTCTTC
CDR3aa: CAWDTSGGASEQFF

abundance: -
v_gene: TRBV5-1
j_gene: TRBJ2-1
d_gene: TRBD2
CDR3nt: TGCGCCAGCAGGGGAGGGAACGGTGAGCAGTTCTTC
CDR3aa: CASRGGNGEQFF